A single sample gave rise to the 26 T cell receptor beta chains below, sequenced in a study of T cells in Graves' hyperthyroidism and ophthalmopathy. TCR beta CDR3 regions were amplified from RNA. During a first-round RT-PCR of the TCR CDR3, the HTBI primer set was used. MiXCR, run by TCRdb on the multiplex PCR reads, gives a single entry per CDR3 protein. In the table there are more than 250,000 distinct CDR3 sequences, roughly 15% of which are singletons. The sequenced sample consisted of blood. These receptors originate from a woman between 45 and 65 years old with Graves' hyperthyroidism that later progressed to Graves' ophthalmopathy.

Ten or more counts support this clonotype. The chain employs TRBV28 and TRBJ1-2; D remains unclear. The CDR3 runs 11 residues. V was trimmed by 9 bases and J by 8 bases, leaving 13 bases between them. In germline, CDR1 is MDHEN, CDR2 SYDVKM. CDR3 in DNA: TGTGCCAGGAGGGAGGTATCAGGCTACACCTTC. The encoded protein is CARREVSGYTF.

This clonotype occurred many times. This sequence joins TRBV20-1 and TRBJ2-3; 10 bases fit TRBD1. The CDR3 is made up of 16 amino acids. The germline V gene has CDR1 DFQATT and CDR2 SNEGSKA (reference sequence). V was pared by 3 bases and J by 5 bases, with 11 bases of the junction left unmatched. The CDR3 region has the DNA TGCAGTGCTAGCATACCGCGACAGGGGGCTAAAGATACGCAGTATTTT. Encoded protein: CSASIPRQGAKDTQYF.

This clonotype was picked up a small number of times. The chain links TRBV15 to TRBJ2-1, with 11 bases matching TRBD1. Unmatched junction bases numbered 14, after V lost 2 bases and J lost 5 bases. The germline V gene has CDR1 LNHNV and CDR2 YYDKDF (reference sequence). The CDR3 length is 19 residues. The CDR3 coding sequence is TGTGCCACCAGCAGAAGGGGGTTGGCCGGGACAGGGGGTAACAATGAGCAGTTCTTC. The encoded protein is CATSRRGLAGTGGNNEQFF.

V usage is TRBV12-3 or TRBV12-4 and J usage is TRBJ1-2; D is unresolved. With 2 bases removed from V and 6 bases from J, the gap between germline ends came to 7 bases. This CDR3 has 12 amino acids. The CDR3 DNA reads TGTGCCAGCAGTTTAAGCAGACATGGCTACACCTTC. This translates into CASSLSRHGYTF.

This clonotype was seen repeatedly, ten times or more. The chain couples TRBV6-1 to TRBJ1-1; D not certain. With 6 bases removed from V and 0 bases from J, the gap between germline ends came to 8 bases. The CDR3 contains 13 residues. Germline loops: CDR1 MNHNS, CDR2 SASEGT. The CDR3 coding sequence is TGTGCCAGCAGGGATTTCATGAACACTGAAGCTTTCTTT. Residues: CASRDFMNTEAFF.

This clonotype was found many times. The CDR3 nucleotides are TGTGCCAGCAGCTACCCGGGACAGACCTACGAGCAGTACTTC. Its translation: CASSYPGQTYEQYF. The rearrangement joins TRBV11-2 to TRBJ2-7; 7 nucleotides line up with TRBD1. Germline CDR1 reads SGHAT; CDR2 reads FQNNGV. V lost 4 bases to trimming and J lost 2 bases; unmatched junction nucleotides: 5. The CDR3 extends over 14 amino acids. Full variable domain (outside the CDR3, taken from reference TRBV11-2 and TRBJ2-7): EAGVAQSPRYKIIEKRQSVAFWCNPISGHATLYWYQQILGQGPKLLIQFQNNGVVDDSQLPKDRFSAERLKGVDSTLKIQPAKLEDSAVYLCASSYPGQTYEQYFGPGTRLTVT.

This clonotype was seen a handful of times. The J gene is TRBJ2-1, the V gene TRBV4-1; 8 nucleotides line up with TRBD2. Germline CDR1 reads MGHRA; CDR2 reads YSYEKL. V shed 0 bases and J 8 bases; nucleotides not matched to a gene: 9. The CDR3 has 16 residues. For the CDR3, the DNA is TGCGCCAGCAGCCAAGATCCCCCGATCGGGAGGGATGAGCAGTTCTTC. Protein: CASSQDPPIGRDEQFF.

A word on this clonotype: The junction and the germline gene differ at one end; a read error may be behind it. The chain has TRBV7-7 and TRBJ2-1, with unresolved D. This CDR3 has 14 amino acids. Germline CDR1 reads SSHAT; CDR2 reads FNYEAQ (reference sequence). This CDR3 is CASSADPRVHEQFF. Written as DNA, the CDR3 is TGTGCTAGCAGCGCGGACCCGCGAGTTCATGAGCAGTTCTTC.

This rearrangement joins TRBV19 to TRBJ2-2, with 13 bases matching TRBD2. J gave up 7 bases and V 10 bases, and 9 bases lay outside the gene matches. Germline CDR1 LNHDA, CDR2 SQIVND (reference sequence). The CDR3 spans 15 residues. CDR3 nucleotides: TGTGCCACCACTAGCGGGAGGGCCGAGGTCGGGGAGCTGTTTTTT. Protein sequence: CATTSGRAEVGELFF.

The table lists this clonotype with a few counts. A much more abundant neighbour one base away suggests this may be a read error. V is TRBV2 and J is TRBJ2-1, with a tentative D call TRBD1 (6 bases). The germline V gene encodes CDR1 SNHLY and CDR2 FYNNEI. The CDR3 runs 12 residues. In DNA, the CDR3 is TGTGTCAGCAGGGAACAGGGAAATGAGCAGTTCTTC. Translating it yields CVSREQGNEQFF.

The chain is built from TRBV4-1 and TRBJ2-7, with 9 positions matching TRBD2. V lost 1 base to trimming and J lost 1 base; unmatched junction nucleotides: 8. In germline, CDR1 is MGHRA, CDR2 YSYEKL. CDR3 length: 17 amino acids. In nucleotides, the CDR3 is TGCGCCAGCAGCCAAGGCCTAGCGGGAACGGGGTCCTACGAGCAGTACTTC. Its protein product is CASSQGLAGTGSYEQYF.

There are many counts of this clonotype. CDR3 amino acids: CASGDRGRRGNQPQHF. CDR3 in DNA: TGTGCCAGCGGGGACAGGGGACGTCGGGGTAACCAGCCCCAGCATTTT. V is TRBV12-3 or TRBV12-4 and J is TRBJ1-5, with 10 bases identical to TRBD1. Trimming cost V 8 bases and J 7 bases; bases outside gene matches: 14. This CDR3 comprises 16 residues.

This clonotype was picked up many times. The chain recombines TRBV3-1 with TRBJ2-2; D is tentatively TRBD1 or TRBD2 (5 bases each). CDR1 is LGHDT, CDR2 YNNKEL, per germline (reference sequence). V dropped 0 bases and J dropped 0 bases, with 17 bases sitting between them. CDR3 size: 19 residues. The DNA of the CDR3 is TGTGCCAGCAGCCAAGAGATGGGCGAGGGGCCCTCGAACACCGGGGAGCTGTTTTTT. This gives the protein CASSQEMGEGPSNTGELFF.

This clonotype was seen only a few times. This rearrangement joins TRBV7-9 to TRBJ2-5; the match to TRBD1 covers 9 bases. Germline V CDR1 and CDR2: SEHNR, FQNEAQ (reference sequence). CDR3 length: 16 residues. The ends lost 6 bases at V and 5 bases at J; junction bases unmatched: 13. CDR3 residues: CASSFFGTGMGETQYF. The CDR3 coding sequence is TGTGCCAGCAGTTTTTTCGGGACAGGGATGGGGGAGACCCAGTACTTC.

This clonotype showed up many times. The V call is TRBV19, the J call TRBJ2-5; D perhaps matches TRBD2 (5 bases). Germline V CDR1 and CDR2: LNHDA, SQIVND (reference sequence). V gave up 3 bases and J gave up 7 bases, with 15 bases separating them. The CDR3 contains 14 residues. CDR3 DNA: TGTGCCAGTAGTATGGTGGCCACCGGAGGGACCCAGTACTTC. It yields the protein CASSMVATGGTQYF.

In this sample, this clonotype turned up many times. The V call is TRBV11-2, the J call TRBJ2-3; the D gene is possibly TRBD1 (6 bases). CDR3 length equals 14 residues. The V and J ends lost 4 bases and 8 bases respectively, with 16 bases between them. Looked up from germline, CDR1 is SGHAT and CDR2 is FQNNGV. DNA of the CDR3: TGTGCCAGCAGCTCTGGCCAGGGGTCGGGTACGCAGTATTTT. Residues: CASSSGQGSGTQYF. Complete variable domain (other parts from reference TRBV11-2 and TRBJ2-3): EAGVAQSPRYKIIEKRQSVAFWCNPISGHATLYWYQQILGQGPKLLIQFQNNGVVDDSQLPKDRFSAERLKGVDSTLKIQPAKLEDSAVYLCASSSGQGSGTQYFGPGTRLTVL.

This clonotype was recorded at least ten times. The V call is TRBV20-1, the J call TRBJ2-1; TRBD2 aligns across 7 bases. Germline trimming cut 3 bases from V and 1 base from J; bases unmatched to any gene: 12. This CDR3 comprises 17 residues. The germline CDR1 and CDR2 sequences are DFQATT and SNEGSKA (reference sequence). Here the CDR3 DNA reads TGCAGTGCTAGGGATTCCTCGACGGGGGGATCCTACAATGAGCAGTTCTTC. This encodes CSARDSSTGGSYNEQFF.

Ten or more counts support this clonotype. This chain connects TRBV5-1 to TRBJ2-1; D may be TRBD2 (5 bases). The CDR3 is 14 amino acids. Trimming pared 3 bases from V and 8 bases from J, leaving 15 bases between. Germline-derived CDR1 and CDR2 are SGHRS and YFSETQ. CDR3 sequence (DNA): TGCGCCAGCAGCTCTTCGGTAGGGAGCGATGAGCAGTTCTTC. This gives the protein CASSSSVGSDEQFF.

In this sample, this clonotype turned up a few times. CDR3 bases: TGCAGCGTCGCGAGCGGGGGGGAGACCCAGTACTTC. This codes for CSVASGGETQYF. V and J are TRBV29-1 and TRBJ2-5, with TRBD2 identical over 9 bases. The CDR3 consists of 12 residues. V was clipped by 6 bases and J by 5 bases; unmatched bases: 4. CDR1 is SQVTM, CDR2 ANQGSEA, per germline.

V gene TRBV9 combines with J gene TRBJ2-1, with 8 bases fitting TRBD2. Germline assignment: CDR1 SGDLS and CDR2 YYNGEE. The CDR3 totals 15 residues. J was trimmed by 2 bases and V by 4 bases; bases with no gene match: 5. In nucleotides, the CDR3 is TGTGCCAGCAGCACTAGCGGCGCAACCTACAATGAGCAGTTCTTC. Encoded protein: CASSTSGATYNEQFF.

This clonotype was seen many times. DNA of the CDR3: TGTGCCAGCATAGCGGGAGGCGCCTACAATGAGCAGTTCTTC. Its protein product is CASIAGGAYNEQFF. The rearrangement uses TRBV28 and TRBJ2-1, with TRBD2 matching over 10 bases. The junction had 2 bases not matched to a gene; V was cut back by 7 bases and J by 2 bases. Germline V gene data show CDR1 as MDHEN and CDR2 as SYDVKM. There are 14 residues in the CDR3.

The chain recombines TRBV4-1 with TRBJ1-2; D gene ambiguous. CDR1 MGHRA and CDR2 YSYEKL come from the germline V gene. This CDR3 region has 15 residues. The V gene lost 2 bases and the J gene lost 4 bases, with 14 bases spanning the gap. The CDR3 sequence: CASSQSVQMGYGYTF. CDR3 DNA sequence: TGCGCCAGCAGCCAATCTGTTCAAATGGGCTATGGCTACACCTTC.

This clonotype has a count of ten or more. The chain links TRBV30 to TRBJ1-6, with D uncertain. CDR3 length: 12 amino acids. Trimming stripped 4 bases from V and 10 bases from J, with 11 bases between. In germline, CDR1 is GTSNPN, CDR2 SVGIG (reference sequence). The CDR3 nucleotides are TGTGCCTGGACCCGGACTTTATCACCCCTCCACTTT. This translates into CAWTRTLSPLHF.

The chain recombines TRBV29-1 with TRBJ2-1; TRBD2 aligns across 12 bases. CDR1 is SQVTM and CDR2 is ANQGSEA in the germline V gene. The J segment lost 8 bases and the V segment lost 5 bases, leaving 13 bases of the junction unmatched. This CDR3 has 16 amino acids. The CDR3 DNA is TGCAGCGTTTTCTTCCAGACTAGCGGGAGTATATATGAGCAGTTCTTC. The encoded protein is CSVFFQTSGSIYEQFF.

This clonotype appeared a few times. The chain is built from TRBV10-3 and TRBJ1-5; D uncertain. The CDR3 is 13 amino acids. Deletions cut 4 bases from V and 7 bases from J, with 11 bases between. The germline V gene has CDR1 ENHRY and CDR2 SYGVKD. The CDR3 loop reads CAISVGGKQPQHF. The CDR3 region has the DNA TGTGCCATCAGTGTGGGAGGGAAACAGCCCCAGCATTTT.

With regard to this clonotype: A much more abundant neighbour one base away suggests this may be a read error. This CDR3 reads CSAGQSPLETQHF. The CDR3 nucleotides are TGCAGTGCTGGACAGTCACCTTTGGAGACCCAGCACTTC. The V call is TRBV20-1, the J call TRBJ2-5; perhaps TRBD1 as D (6 bases). Looked up from germline, CDR1 is DFQATT and CDR2 is SNEGSKA (reference sequence). CDR3 length: 13 amino acids.